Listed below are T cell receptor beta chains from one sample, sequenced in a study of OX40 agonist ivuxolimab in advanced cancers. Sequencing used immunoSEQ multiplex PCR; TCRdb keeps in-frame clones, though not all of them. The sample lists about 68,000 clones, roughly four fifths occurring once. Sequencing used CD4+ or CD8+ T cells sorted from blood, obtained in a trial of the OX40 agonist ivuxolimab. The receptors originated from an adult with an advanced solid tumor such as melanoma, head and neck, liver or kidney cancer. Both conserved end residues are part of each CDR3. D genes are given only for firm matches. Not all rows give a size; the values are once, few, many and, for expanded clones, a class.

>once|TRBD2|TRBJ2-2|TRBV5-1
CASTLRTSGGPNTGELFF
TGCGCCAGCACCCTAAGGACTAGCGGGGGACCGAACACCGGGGAGCTGTTTTTT
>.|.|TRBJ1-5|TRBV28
CASSLDTGTNQPQHF
TGTGCCAGCAGTTTAGATACAGGGACTAATCAGCCCCAGCATTTT
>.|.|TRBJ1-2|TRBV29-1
CSADRSAGNGYTF
TGCAGCGCCGATCGGAGTGCCGGTAATGGCTACACCTTC
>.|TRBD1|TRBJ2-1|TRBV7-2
CASSLRPGQGMNEQFF
TGTGCCAGCAGCTTAAGGCCGGGACAGGGGATGAATGAGCAGTTCTTC
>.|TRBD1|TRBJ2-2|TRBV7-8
CASSAPTGVAGELFF
TGTGCCAGCAGCGCGCCTACAGGGGTCGCCGGGGAGCTGTTTTTT
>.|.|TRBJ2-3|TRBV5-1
CASSLVDGGDTQYF
TGCGCCAGCAGCTTGGTGGACGGAGGAGATACGCAGTATTTT
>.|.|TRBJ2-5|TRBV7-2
CASSLQGGKETQYF
TGTGCCAGCAGCCTCCAGGGAGGAAAAGAGACCCAGTACTTC
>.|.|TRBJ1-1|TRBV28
CASSPRAQRAEAFF
TGTGCCAGCAGTCCTCGGGCCCAACGGGCTGAAGCTTTCTTT
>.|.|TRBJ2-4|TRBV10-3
CAISVGGAKNIQYF
TGTGCCATCAGTGTGGGGGGCGCAAAAAACATTCAGTACTTC
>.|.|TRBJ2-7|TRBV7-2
CASSPPSLYEQYF
TGTGCCAGCAGCCCCCCCTCCCTCTACGAGCAGTACTTC
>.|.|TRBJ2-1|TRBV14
CASSPGQNPYNEQFF
TGTGCCAGCAGCCCCGGACAGAATCCCTACAATGAGCAGTTCTTC
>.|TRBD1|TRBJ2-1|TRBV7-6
CASSFAGTGMGWNEQFF
TGTGCCAGCAGCTTCGCCGGGACAGGGATGGGTTGGAATGAGCAGTTCTTC
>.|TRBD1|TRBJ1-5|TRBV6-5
CASSPVGTEDQPQHF
TGTGCCAGCAGTCCGGTAGGGACAGAAGATCAGCCCCAGCATTTT
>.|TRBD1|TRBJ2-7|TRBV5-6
CASSRQGSYEQYF
TGTGCCAGCAGCCGACAGGGTTCCTACGAGCAGTACTTC
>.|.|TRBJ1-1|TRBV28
CASSSPGQGSGNTEAFF
TGTGCCAGCAGTTCACCCGGGCAGGGCTCAGGGAACACTGAAGCTTTCTTT
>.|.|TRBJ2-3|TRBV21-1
CASSKPLAGGADTQYF
TGTGCCAGCAGCAAACCACTAGCGGGGGGGGCAGATACGCAGTATTTT
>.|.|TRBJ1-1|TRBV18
CASSPLPRNTEAFF
TGTGCCAGCTCACCCTTACCTAGGAACACTGAAGCTTTCTTT
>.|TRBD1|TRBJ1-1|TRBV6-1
CASSDRQGTEAFF
TGTGCCAGCAGTGACCGACAGGGAACTGAAGCTTTCTTT